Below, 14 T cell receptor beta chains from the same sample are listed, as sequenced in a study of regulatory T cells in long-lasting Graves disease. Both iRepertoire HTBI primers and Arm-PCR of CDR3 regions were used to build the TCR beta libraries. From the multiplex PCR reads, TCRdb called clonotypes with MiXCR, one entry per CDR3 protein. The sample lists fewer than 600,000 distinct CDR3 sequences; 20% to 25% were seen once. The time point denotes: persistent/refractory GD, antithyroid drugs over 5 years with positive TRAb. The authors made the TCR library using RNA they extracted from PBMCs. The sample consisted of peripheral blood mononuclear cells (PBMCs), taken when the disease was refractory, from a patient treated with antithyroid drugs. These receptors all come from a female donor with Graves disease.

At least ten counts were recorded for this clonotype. CDR3 coding DNA: TGTGCCAGCAGCTTGCCGGGCCGCCCGGGCGGCTACACCTTC. As protein: CASSLPGRPGGYTF. The chain links TRBV7-2 to TRBJ1-2; D is undetermined. The germline CDR1 and CDR2 sequences are SGHTA and FQGNSA. The CDR3 runs to 14 residues. Trimming left V 3 bases short and J 8 bases short, with 16 bases between.

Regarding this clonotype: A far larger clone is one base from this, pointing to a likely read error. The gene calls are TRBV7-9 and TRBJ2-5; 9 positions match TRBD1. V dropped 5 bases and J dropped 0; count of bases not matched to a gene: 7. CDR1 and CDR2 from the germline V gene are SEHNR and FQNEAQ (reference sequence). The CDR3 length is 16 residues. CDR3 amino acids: CASSRTGASYQETQYF. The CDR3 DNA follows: TGTGCCAGCAGCCGGACAGGGGCAAGCTACCAAGAGACCCAGTACTTC.

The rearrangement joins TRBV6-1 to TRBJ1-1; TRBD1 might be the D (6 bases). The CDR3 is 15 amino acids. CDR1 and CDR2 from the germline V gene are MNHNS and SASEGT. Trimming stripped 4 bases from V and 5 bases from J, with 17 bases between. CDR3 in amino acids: CASSARDTWKTEAFF. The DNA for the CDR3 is TGTGCCAGCAGTGCCCGGGACACCTGGAAGACTGAAGCTTTCTTT.

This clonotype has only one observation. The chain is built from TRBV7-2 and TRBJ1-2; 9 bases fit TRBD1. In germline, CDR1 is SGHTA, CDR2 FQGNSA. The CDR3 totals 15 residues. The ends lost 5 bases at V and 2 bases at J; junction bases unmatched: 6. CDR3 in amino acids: CASSQHRGPNYGYTF. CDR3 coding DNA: TGTGCCAGCAGCCAACACAGGGGGCCCAACTATGGCTACACCTTC.

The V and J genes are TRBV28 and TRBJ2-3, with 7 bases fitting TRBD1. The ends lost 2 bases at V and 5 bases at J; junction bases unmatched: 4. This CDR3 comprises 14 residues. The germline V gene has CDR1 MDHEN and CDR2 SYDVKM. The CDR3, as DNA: TGTGCCAGCAGTTTAGAACAGGGGAGAGATACGCAGTATTTT. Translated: CASSLEQGRDTQYF.

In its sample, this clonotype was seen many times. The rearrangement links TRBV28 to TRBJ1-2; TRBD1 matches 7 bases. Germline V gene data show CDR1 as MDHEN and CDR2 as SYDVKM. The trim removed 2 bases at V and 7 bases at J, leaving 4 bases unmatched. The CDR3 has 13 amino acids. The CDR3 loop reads CASSLEGARGYTF. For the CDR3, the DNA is TGTGCCAGCAGTTTAGAGGGGGCCCGTGGCTACACCTTC.

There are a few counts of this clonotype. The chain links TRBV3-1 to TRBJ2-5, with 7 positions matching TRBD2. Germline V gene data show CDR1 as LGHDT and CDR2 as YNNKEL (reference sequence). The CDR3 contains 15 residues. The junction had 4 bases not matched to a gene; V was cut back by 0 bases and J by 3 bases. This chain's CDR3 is CASSQDPGGKETQYF. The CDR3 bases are TGTGCCAGCAGCCAAGATCCCGGGGGGAAAGAGACCCAGTACTTC.

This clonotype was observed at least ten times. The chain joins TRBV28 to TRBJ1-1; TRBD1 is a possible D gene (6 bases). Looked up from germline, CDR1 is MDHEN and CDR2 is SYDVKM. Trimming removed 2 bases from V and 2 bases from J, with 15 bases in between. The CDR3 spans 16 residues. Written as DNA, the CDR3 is TGTGCCAGCAGTTTACCCGATTACAGGGTTAACACTGAAGCTTTCTTT. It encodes CASSLPDYRVNTEAFF.

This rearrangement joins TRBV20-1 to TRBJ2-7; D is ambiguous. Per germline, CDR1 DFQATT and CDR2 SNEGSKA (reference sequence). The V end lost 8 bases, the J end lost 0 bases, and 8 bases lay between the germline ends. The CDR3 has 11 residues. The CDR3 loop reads CSPEASYEQYF. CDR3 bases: TGCAGTCCGGAAGCCTCCTACGAGCAGTACTTC.

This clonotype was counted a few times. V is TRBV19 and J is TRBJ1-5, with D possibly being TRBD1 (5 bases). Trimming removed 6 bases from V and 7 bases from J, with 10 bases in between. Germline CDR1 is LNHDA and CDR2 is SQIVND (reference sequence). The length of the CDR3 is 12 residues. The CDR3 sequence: CASRIGAQPQHF. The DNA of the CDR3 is TGTGCCAGTAGAATTGGGGCCCAGCCCCAGCATTTT. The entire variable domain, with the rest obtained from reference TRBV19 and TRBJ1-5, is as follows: DGGITQSPKYLFRKEGQNVTLSCEQNLNHDAMYWYRQDPGQGLRLIYYSQIVNDFQKGDIAEGYSVSREKKESFPLTVTSAQKNPTAFYLCASRIGAQPQHFGDGTRLSIL.

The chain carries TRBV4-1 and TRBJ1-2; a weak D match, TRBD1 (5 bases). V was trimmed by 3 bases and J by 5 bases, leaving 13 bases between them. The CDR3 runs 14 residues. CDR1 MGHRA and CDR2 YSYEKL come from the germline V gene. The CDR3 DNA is TGCGCCAGCAGCCAGAATTCGGCAGGGTATGGCTACACCTTC. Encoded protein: CASSQNSAGYGYTF.

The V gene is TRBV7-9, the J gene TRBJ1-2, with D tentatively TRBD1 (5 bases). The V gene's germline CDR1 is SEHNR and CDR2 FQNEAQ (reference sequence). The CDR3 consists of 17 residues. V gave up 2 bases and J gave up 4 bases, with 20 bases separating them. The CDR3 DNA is TGTGCCAGCAGCTTAAGAAAGGGCAGGGAATGGAGCTATGGCTACACCTTC. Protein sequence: CASSLRKGREWSYGYTF.

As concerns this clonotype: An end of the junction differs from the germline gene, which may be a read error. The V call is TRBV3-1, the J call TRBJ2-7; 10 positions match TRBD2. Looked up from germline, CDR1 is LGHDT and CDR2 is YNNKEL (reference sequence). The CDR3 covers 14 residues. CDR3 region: CGSSQLAGSGEQYF. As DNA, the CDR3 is TGTGGCAGCAGCCAACTAGCGGGAAGTGGCGAGCAGTACTTC.

For the CDR3, the DNA is TGCAGCGTTGTAACAGGGTGGAATCAGCCCCAGCATTTT. Protein sequence: CSVVTGWNQPQHF. The chain combines TRBV29-1 with TRBJ1-5, with a possible D match to TRBD1 (6 bases). Germline V gene sequence: CDR1 SQVTM, CDR2 ANQGSEA. The CDR3 runs 13 residues. V was shortened by 4 bases and J by 4 bases, with 11 bases between the two germline ends.